This entry lists 9 T cell receptor beta chains sequenced from one sample in a study of shared clonotypes between healthy human individuals. Repertoires were generated with immunoSEQ multiplex PCR, while TCRdb's copy carries only in-frame clones and drops some. The sample includes about 490,000 clones, 76% of them seen just once. Sequencing was done on a sample of PBMCs. Receptor source: a woman between 40 and 50 years old in good health. Some clones in this sample may be carry-over from other donors' samples.

About this clone: The same CDR3 can be traced to other DNA sequences in this sample. The chain joins TRBV25-1 to TRBJ2-1; D unresolved. Trimming took 4 bases from V and 5 from J, leaving 3 bases between them. Germline CDR1 MGHDK, CDR2 SYGVNS. CDR3 length: 11 amino acids. This CDR3 is CASSVNNEQFF. The CDR3 DNA is TGTGCCAGCAGTGTCAACAATGAGCAGTTCTTC. Filled out from reference TRBV25-1 and TRBJ2-1, the complete variable domain reads EADIYQTPRYLVIGTGKKITLECSQTMGHDKMYWYQQDPGMELHLIHYSYGVNSTEKGDLSSESTVSRIRTEHFPLTLESARPSHTSQYLCASSVNNEQFFGPGTRLTVL.

The V and J genes are TRBV28 and TRBJ1-2, with 8 nucleotides matching TRBD1. Germline loops: CDR1 MDHEN, CDR2 SYDVKM. V lost 4 bases, J lost 7 bases, and 5 bases stayed unmatched. There are 13 residues in the CDR3. The CDR3 protein is CASSWTGRGGYTF. The CDR3, as DNA: TGTGCCAGCAGTTGGACAGGGAGGGGTGGCTACACCTTC.

This clone came up many times. The sample holds other DNA sequences that translate to the same CDR3. This CDR3 is CASSGDGYEQYF. The CDR3 DNA sequence: TGTGCCAGCAGCGGCGACGGCTACGAGCAGTACTTC. The chain carries TRBV9 and TRBJ2-7; D remains ambiguous. Germline V gene lookup returns CDR1 SGDLS and CDR2 YYNGEE. The CDR3 runs 12 residues. V gave up 3 bases and J gave up 3 bases, with 7 bases separating them.

This chain joins TRBV6-6 and TRBJ2-5; 9 bases line up with TRBD2. The CDR3 is 16 amino acids. Germline-derived CDR1 and CDR2 are MNHNY and SVGAGI (reference sequence). V shed 3 bases, J shed 2 bases, and the junction held 7 bases outside the gene matches. CDR3 in amino acids: CASSYGLTSGQETQYF. CDR3 in DNA: TGTGCCAGCAGTTATGGTCTGACTAGCGGACAAGAGACCCAGTACTTC.

The chain uses TRBV7-9 and TRBJ1-1; D is uncertain. Germline CDR1 reads SEHNR; CDR2 reads FQNEAQ (reference sequence). The CDR3 is made up of 13 amino acids. The V end lost 6 bases, the J end lost 1 base, and 9 bases lay between the germline ends. In DNA form, the CDR3 reads TGTGCCAGCAGTTCAGACGGGAACACTGAAGCTTTCTTT. The encoded protein is CASSSDGNTEAFF.

This chain joins TRBV6-1 and TRBJ2-3, with D possibly TRBD1 on 6 matching bases. The CDR3 contains 17 residues. Trimming removed 3 bases at V and 0 bases at J, with 16 bases between. Germline assignment: CDR1 MNHNS and CDR2 SASEGT. The CDR3 DNA reads TGTGCCAGCAGTGACCTAGGACAGATTTCTAGCACAGATACGCAGTATTTT. This encodes CASSDLGQISSTDTQYF.

This clone was detected only a few times. The chain employs TRBV27 and TRBJ2-5; TRBD1 might be the D (6 bases). The V end lost 10 bases, the J end lost 4 bases, and 16 bases lay between the germline ends. The CDR3 extends over 13 amino acids. CDR1 is MNHEY, CDR2 SMNVEV, per germline (reference sequence). The CDR3 loop is CATSGVLGETQYF. CDR3 in DNA: TGTGCCACCTCAGGGGTGTTGGGAGAGACCCAGTACTTC.

This chain links TRBV7-9 with TRBJ2-1; TRBD1 might be the D (5 bases). The CDR3 is 12 residues long. Trimming shortened V by 3 bases and J by 6 bases, and 6 bases separated the two germline ends. The V gene's germline CDR1 is SEHNR and CDR2 FQNEAQ (reference sequence). CDR3 loop: CASSFGANEQFF. CDR3 coding DNA: TGTGCCAGCAGCTTTGGGGCCAATGAGCAGTTCTTC. The full variable domain, rest sourced from reference TRBV7-9 and TRBJ2-1, is DTGVSQNPRHKITKRGQNVTFRCDPISEHNRLYWYRQTLGQGPEFLTYFQNEAQLEKSRLLSDRFSAERPKGSFSTLEIQRTEQGDSAMYLCASSFGANEQFFGPGTRLTVL.

V and J are TRBV18 and TRBJ1-4; weak D call: TRBD1 (5 bases). The CDR3 extends over 13 amino acids. Trimming removed 6 bases from V and 8 bases from J, with 13 bases in between. Germline CDR1 is KGHSH and CDR2 is LQKENI. For the CDR3, the DNA is TGTGCCAGCTCCCAAGGGACCGGGGAAAAACTGTTTTTT. It translates to CASSQGTGEKLFF.